The 14 T cell receptor beta chains below come from one sample, sequenced in a study of immune aging and cytomegalovirus after organ transplant (dated by TCRdb to the early 2020s). What this sample's time point label stands for: five sample-tagged time points from pre-transplant (day -1) to day 368 post-transplant, pooled. Library preparation employed single-cell sequencing. The sample was run on an Illumina NovaSeq 6000. The BD Rhapsody Targeted mRNA and AbSeq Reagent Kit, in a microwell format, was used for cell capture and library preparation. The raw public data were reprocessed by TCRdb itself: fastp quality trimming at Q25, MiXCR clonotype calling, in-frame beta chains only. A single entry per CDR3 protein holds the most common genes and DNA from its merged rows. Counted in this sample were fewer than 25,000 distinct CDR3 sequences; about a third of them appeared once. The ten largest clones represent 20% to 25% of the sample.

For these receptors, no antigen is known. The specimen was CMV peptide-activated CD4+ and CD8+ T cells sorted from blood, collected at five time points, pooled. Reading the label with the study, this specimen's cell subset or site is: sorted CD8+CD137+ and CD4+CD154+ T cells after about 11 h CMV IE-1 peptide stimulation. Receptors originate from a female donor who had a heart transplant and CMV viremia.

About this clonotype itself: It is unclear where the CDR3 begins or ends on the DNA, so no DNA is shown, and the CDR3 is as TCRdb lists it. The chain uses TRBV5-1 and TRBJ2-1; the table's D call, TRBD2, has no DNA check behind it. Germline CDR1 reads SGHRS; CDR2 reads YFSETQ. Ends included, the CDR3 has 14 residues. The CDR3 sequence: CASSPVAEGNEQLF.

There are many counts of this clonotype. The chain recombines TRBV2 with TRBJ2-1; unclear D gene. This CDR3 region has 15 residues. V gave up 5 bases and J gave up 7 bases, with 18 bases separating them. Germline V CDR1 and CDR2: SNHLY, FYNNEI. CDR3 amino acids: CASSPTLDLLNEQFF. CDR3 DNA: TGTGCCAGCAGTCCGACTCTCGACCTATTGAATGAGCAGTTCTTC.

Judged by abundance, this clonotype is medium-sized. The chain has TRBV6-6 and TRBJ1-2; 9 nucleotides line up with TRBD1. Germline CDR1 reads MNHNY; CDR2 reads SVGAGI (reference sequence). Losses at the gene ends were 5 bases for V and 7 bases for J; bases not matched to a gene: 11. The CDR3 totals 15 residues. CDR3: CASSHWDRESAGYTF. In nucleotides, the CDR3 is TGTGCCAGCAGTCACTGGGACAGGGAATCGGCTGGCTACACCTTC.

The V and J genes are TRBV3-1 and TRBJ1-5; tentative D call: TRBD1 (5 bases). The CDR3 covers 13 residues. V lost 4 bases and J 2 bases, leaving 6 bases between the germline ends. The germline V gene has CDR1 LGHDT and CDR2 YNNKEL (reference sequence). CDR3 loop: CASSRGGNQPQHF. In DNA, the CDR3 is TGTGCCAGCAGCCGGGGGGGCAATCAGCCCCAGCATTTT.

This clonotype appeared a few times. The chain carries TRBV7-3 and TRBJ2-2; D is unresolved. Trimming shortened V by 2 bases and J by 7 bases, and 8 bases separated the two germline ends. The CDR3 length is 13 residues. Germline CDR1 SGHTA, CDR2 FQGTGA. CDR3 DNA sequence: TGTGCCAGCAGCTTAGCAGTGAGCGGGGAGCTGTTTTTT. This translates into CASSLAVSGELFF.

This clonotype was seen many times. The gene calls are TRBV6-5 and TRBJ1-2; D gene ambiguous. The germline V gene has CDR1 MNHEY and CDR2 SVGAGI. V was pared by 5 bases and J by 7 bases, with 11 bases between. The CDR3 is 12 residues long. CDR3 DNA sequence: TGTGCCAGCAGTCCCACAGCAGGTGGCTACACCTTC. Amino acids: CASSPTAGGYTF.

A word on this clonotype: The junction departs from germline at one end; a sequencing error may be responsible. The rearrangement joins TRBV30 to TRBJ2-1, with TRBD2 matching 8 bases. This CDR3 comprises 11 residues. The V gene's germline CDR1 is GTSNPN and CDR2 SVGIG (reference sequence). CDR3 sequence: CAWDGGGEQSF. CDR3 DNA: TGTGCCTGGGACGGGGGGGGTGAGCAGTCCTTC. Together with reference TRBV30 and TRBJ2-1, the CDR3 gives the full variable domain: SQTIHQWPATLVQPVGSPLSLECTVEGTSNPNLYWYRQAAGRGLQLLFYSVGIGQISSEVPQNLSASRPQDRQFILSSKKLLLSDSGFYLCAWDGGGEQSFGPGTRLTVL.

The rearrangement joins TRBV4-1 to TRBJ2-3; D is undetermined. V dropped 1 base and J dropped 6 bases, with 11 bases sitting between them. The CDR3 is 14 amino acids. In germline, CDR1 is MGHRA, CDR2 YSYEKL. The chain's CDR3 is CASSQVRARDTQYF. As DNA, the CDR3 is TGCGCCAGCAGCCAAGTCCGAGCCAGGGATACGCAGTATTTT.

The table lists this clonotype with many counts. The rearrangement links TRBV9 to TRBJ1-5, with 7 bases that match TRBD1. Germline V gives CDR1 SGDLS, CDR2 YYNGEE. The length of the CDR3 is 14 residues. The V and J ends lost 2 bases and 4 bases, in that order; junction bases with no gene match: 3. The DNA for the CDR3 is TGTGCCAGCAGCGTCGGGACAGTAAATCAGCCCCAGCATTTT. Encoded protein: CASSVGTVNQPQHF.

This clonotype turned up a few times. The junction differs from germline at one of its ends, possibly a read error. This CDR3 reads CASSFLGANEKLPF. The CDR3 DNA reads as TGTGCCAGCAGTTTCTTGGGAGCTAATGAAAAACTGCCTTTT. The chain has TRBV2 and TRBJ1-4; D is undetermined. Germline CDR1 SNHLY, CDR2 FYNNEI. The CDR3 consists of 14 residues.

This clonotype counts as medium-sized. This chain uses TRBV12-3 or TRBV12-4 with TRBJ2-2; 12 bases match TRBD2. V dropped 5 bases and J dropped 6; count of bases not matched to a gene: 10. The CDR3 sequence is 17 residues long. CDR3 DNA sequence: TGTGCCAGCAGTCCCACAGGACTAGCGGGATTCTCCGGGGAGCTGTTTTTT. Protein: CASSPTGLAGFSGELFF.

As concerns this clonotype: A much larger clone is a single base away; this may be a read error. The V gene is TRBV10-2, the J gene TRBJ2-1, with unresolved D. CDR3 size: 13 residues. The germline V gene encodes CDR1 WSHSY and CDR2 SAAADI. The CDR3 sequence: CASELGPYNEQLF. DNA for the CDR3: TGCGCCAGCGAGCTCGGGCCTTACAATGAGCAGCTCTTC.

The chain combines TRBV29-1 with TRBJ1-2, with D unresolved. Germline CDR1 is SQVTM and CDR2 is ANQGSEA. CDR3 length equals 12 residues. The DNA for the CDR3 is TGCAGGATGGGCAGCAGCAACTATGGCTACACCTTC. It translates to CRMGSSNYGYTF. The variable domain in full, completed from reference TRBV29-1 and TRBJ1-2, reads SAVISQKPSRDICQRGTSLTIQCQVDSQVTMMFWYRQQPGQSLTLIATANQGSEATYESGFVIDKFPISRPNLTFSTLTVSNMSPEDSSIYLCRMGSSNYGYTFGSGTRLTVV.

This clonotype showed up many times. This chain links TRBV3-1 with TRBJ2-7; 7 bases line up with TRBD2. The ends lost 0 bases at V and 2 bases at J; junction bases unmatched: 4. The CDR3 has 15 residues. Germline CDR1 is LGHDT and CDR2 is YNNKEL (reference sequence). DNA of the CDR3: TGTGCCAGCAGCCAAGATTACGGACTAGCCTACGAGCAGTACTTC. Its translation is CASSQDYGLAYEQYF.